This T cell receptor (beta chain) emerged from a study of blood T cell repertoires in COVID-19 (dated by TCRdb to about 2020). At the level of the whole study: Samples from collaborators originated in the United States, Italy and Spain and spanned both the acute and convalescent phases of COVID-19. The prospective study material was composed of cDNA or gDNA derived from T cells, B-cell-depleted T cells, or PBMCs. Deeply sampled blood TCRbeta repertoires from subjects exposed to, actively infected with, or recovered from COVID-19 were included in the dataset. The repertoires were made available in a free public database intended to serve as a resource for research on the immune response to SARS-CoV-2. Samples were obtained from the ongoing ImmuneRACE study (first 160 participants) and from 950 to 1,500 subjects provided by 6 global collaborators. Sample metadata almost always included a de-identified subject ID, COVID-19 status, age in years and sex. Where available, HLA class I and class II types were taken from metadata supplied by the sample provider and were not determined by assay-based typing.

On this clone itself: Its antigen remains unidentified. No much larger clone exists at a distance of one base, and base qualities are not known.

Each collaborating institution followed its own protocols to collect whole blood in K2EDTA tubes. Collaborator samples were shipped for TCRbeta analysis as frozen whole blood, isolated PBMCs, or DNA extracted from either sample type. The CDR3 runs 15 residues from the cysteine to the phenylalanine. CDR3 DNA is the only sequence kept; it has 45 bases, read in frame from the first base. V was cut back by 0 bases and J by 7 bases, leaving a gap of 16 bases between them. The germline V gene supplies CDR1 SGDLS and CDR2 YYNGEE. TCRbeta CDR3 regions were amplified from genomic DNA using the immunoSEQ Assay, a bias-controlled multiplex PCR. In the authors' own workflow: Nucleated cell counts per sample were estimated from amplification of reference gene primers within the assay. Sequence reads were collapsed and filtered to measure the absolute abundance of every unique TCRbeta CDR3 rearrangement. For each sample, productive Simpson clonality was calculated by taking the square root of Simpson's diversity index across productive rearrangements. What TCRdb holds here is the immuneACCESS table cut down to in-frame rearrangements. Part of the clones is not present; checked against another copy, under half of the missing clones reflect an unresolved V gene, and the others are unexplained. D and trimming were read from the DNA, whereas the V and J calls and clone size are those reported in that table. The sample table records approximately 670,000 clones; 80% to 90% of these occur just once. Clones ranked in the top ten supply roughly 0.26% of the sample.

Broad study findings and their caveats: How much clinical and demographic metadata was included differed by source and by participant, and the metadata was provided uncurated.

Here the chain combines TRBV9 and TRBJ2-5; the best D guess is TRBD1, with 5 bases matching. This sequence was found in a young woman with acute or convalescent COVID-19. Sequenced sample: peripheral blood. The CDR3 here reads CASSVDQGPVGTQYF. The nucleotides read TGTGCCAGCAGCGTAGATCAGGGCCCGGTAGGGACCCAGTACTTC.